This T cell receptor (beta chain) derives from a study of tumor-infiltrating lymphocytes in primary liver carcinoma. Study at large: Men and women, 30 to 69 years of age, made up the patients. These were node-negative, non-metastatic T1-T3 tumors of roughly 4 to 11 cm.

With respect to this clonotype: The conserved closing phenylalanine or tryptophan is absent in this CDR3, likely reflecting a read error. The DNA is left out, because the CDR3 cannot be placed on it with certainty; the CDR3 is given as TCRdb lists it.

DNA and RNA were both co-extracted from roughly 18-30 mg of bulk tissue that had not been sorted. Chronic HBV infection was present, with no prior treatment. A constant-region primer served to make TCR beta cDNA from approximately 490 ng total RNA. What produced the TCR beta libraries was three nested multiplex PCR rounds using slightly modified ARM-PCR. TCRdb reanalysed the multiplex PCR reads using MiXCR and keeps one entry per CDR3 protein. The repertoire holds around 40,000 distinct CDR3 sequences, over 70% seen once, with under 20% in the top ten. The sample was liver tumor tissue from sampling region 2. Subset described: tumor region T2, inferior pole. This receptor was obtained from a man between 40 and 49 years old with primary liver carcinoma and hepatitis B virus infection.

CDR3 sequence reads: CASSQTRRNEQLS. The chain is built from TRBV28 and TRBJ2-1; the table's D gene call, TRBD2, was not cross checked with the DNA. Germline loops: CDR1 MDHEN, CDR2 SYDVKM. The CDR3 comprises 13 residues, both ends counted.